Listed here are 9 T cell receptor beta chains from one sample, sequenced in a study of glioma-infiltrating T cells. Using RNA template, CDR3s of TCR alpha and beta were amplified with iRepertoire arm-PCR. TCRdb independently ran MiXCR on the multiplex PCR reads; one entry per CDR3 protein. Of approximately 5,800 distinct CDR3 sequences in the sample, 35% to 50% were seen once. Material for sequencing was glioma tissue, nonneoplastic brain tissue, or PBMCs (not recorded which). The receptors shown here come from a human donor with low-grade glioma or glioblastoma, undergoing nonglioma brain surgery, or in good health (not recorded which).

In this sample, this clonotype turned up once. V and J are TRBV6-5 and TRBJ1-4; 8 positions match TRBD1. This CDR3 comprises 16 residues. From germline, CDR1 is MNHEY and CDR2 SVGAGI. The J segment lost 5 bases and the V segment lost 7 bases, leaving 12 bases of the junction unmatched. Here the CDR3 DNA reads TGTGCCAGCATTCCGGGCGGACAGGGCGAAAATGAAAAACTGTTTTTT. The encoded protein is CASIPGGQGENEKLFF.

By share, this clonotype counts as medium-sized. V usage is TRBV6-1 and J usage is TRBJ2-1; 9 bases map to TRBD2. The CDR3 runs to 15 residues. The V gene end was trimmed by 10 bases and the J gene end by 4 bases; junction bases not matched to a gene: 11. The V gene's germline CDR1 is MNHNS and CDR2 SASEGT. The CDR3 spells CATTEGSGRYNEQFF. As DNA, the CDR3 is TGTGCCACAACCGAAGGTAGCGGGAGATACAATGAGCAGTTCTTC.

The chain couples TRBV6-2 or TRBV6-3 to TRBJ2-3; possible D gene TRBD1, 6 bases. The germline V gene has CDR1 MNHEY and CDR2 SVGEGT. CDR3 size: 15 residues. V was trimmed by 2 bases and J by 1 base, leaving 10 bases between them. The CDR3 bases are TGTGCCAGCAGTTACCCGACAGGTCGCACAGATACGCAGTATTTT. It encodes CASSYPTGRTDTQYF.

By sample fraction, this clonotype is medium-sized. J is TRBJ1-1 and V is TRBV6-1; D may be TRBD1 (5 bases). CDR1 is MNHNS and CDR2 is SASEGT in the germline V gene. This CDR3 contains 13 residues. V lost 8 bases to trimming and J lost 5 bases, with 15 bases between them. The CDR3 protein is CASGSGRSTEAFF. As DNA, the CDR3 is TGTGCCAGCGGTTCAGGGAGGTCAACTGAAGCTTTCTTT.

A note on this clonotype: The junction and the germline gene differ at one end; a read error may be behind it. The gene calls are TRBV2 and TRBJ1-1, with unresolved D. The CDR3 has 13 amino acids. The germline V gene has CDR1 SNHLY and CDR2 FYNNEI. The CDR3 here is CASSGQMKTEAFF. DNA for the CDR3: TGCGCCAGCAGTGGGCAGATGAAGACTGAAGCTTTCTTT.

This clonotype was seen only once. J is TRBJ2-1 and V is TRBV6-2 or TRBV6-3, with a tentative D call TRBD2 (5 bases). CDR3 size: 14 residues. Looked up from germline, CDR1 is MNHEY and CDR2 is SVGEGT. The V gene lost 6 bases and the J gene lost 8 bases, with 17 bases spanning the gap. This CDR3 is CASRKDGISYEQFF. In nucleotides, the CDR3 is TGTGCCAGCAGAAAAGACGGGATATCCTATGAGCAGTTCTTC.

This chain links TRBV27 with TRBJ1-1, with D unresolved. Germline loops: CDR1 MNHEY, CDR2 SMNVEV (reference sequence). This CDR3 has 16 amino acids. The germline V and J ends were trimmed by 7 bases and 1 base, with 19 bases remaining between them. This chain's CDR3 is CASTTFIGPKNTEAFF. CDR3 nucleotides: TGTGCCAGCACCACGTTTATAGGGCCCAAGAACACTGAAGCTTTCTTT.

This clonotype was detected only once. The rearrangement joins TRBV6-1 to TRBJ2-7, with D unresolved. CDR1 and CDR2 (germline): MNHNS, SASEGT. V was clipped by 5 bases and J by 0 bases, with 8 bases between them. The CDR3 has 13 residues. DNA for the CDR3: TGTGCCAGCAGTCCAGATGACTCCTACGAGCAGTACTTC. The encoded protein is CASSPDDSYEQYF.

This clonotype was observed a handful of times. The chain recombines TRBV12-3 or TRBV12-4 with TRBJ1-3; the D is unclear. Trimming removed 3 bases from V and 4 bases from J, with 19 bases in between. This CDR3 region has 17 residues. DNA of the CDR3: TGTGCCAGCAGTTTCCCCCACGCCGGGCTTGGAGGAAACACCATATATTTT. This gives the protein CASSFPHAGLGGNTIYF.